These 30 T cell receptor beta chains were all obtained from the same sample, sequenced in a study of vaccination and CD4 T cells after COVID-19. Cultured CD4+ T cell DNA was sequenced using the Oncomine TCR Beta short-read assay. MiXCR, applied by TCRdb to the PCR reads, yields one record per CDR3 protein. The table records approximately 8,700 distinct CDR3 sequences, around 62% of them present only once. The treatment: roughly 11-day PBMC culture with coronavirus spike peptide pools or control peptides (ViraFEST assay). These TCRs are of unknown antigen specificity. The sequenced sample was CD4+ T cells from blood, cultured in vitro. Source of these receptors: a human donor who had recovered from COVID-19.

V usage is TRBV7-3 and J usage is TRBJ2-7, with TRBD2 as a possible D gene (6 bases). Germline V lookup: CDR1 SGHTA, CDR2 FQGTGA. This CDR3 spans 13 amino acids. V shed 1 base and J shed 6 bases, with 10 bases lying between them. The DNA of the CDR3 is TGTGCCAGCAGCTTAATGAGCGGGTCCGAGCAGTACTTC. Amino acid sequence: CASSLMSGSEQYF.

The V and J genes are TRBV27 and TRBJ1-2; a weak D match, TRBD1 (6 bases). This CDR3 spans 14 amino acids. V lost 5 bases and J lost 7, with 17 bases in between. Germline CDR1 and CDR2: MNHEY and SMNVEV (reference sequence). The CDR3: CASSNNPGGGGYTF. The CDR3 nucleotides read TGTGCCAGCAGTAATAACCCGGGGGGCGGTGGCTACACCTTC.

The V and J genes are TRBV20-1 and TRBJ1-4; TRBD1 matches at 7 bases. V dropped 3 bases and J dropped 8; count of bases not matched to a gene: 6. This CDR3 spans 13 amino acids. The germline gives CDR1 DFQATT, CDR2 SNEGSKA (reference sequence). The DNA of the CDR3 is TGCAGTGCTAGTCACAGGGGTGGAGAAAAACTGTTTTTT. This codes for CSASHRGGEKLFF.

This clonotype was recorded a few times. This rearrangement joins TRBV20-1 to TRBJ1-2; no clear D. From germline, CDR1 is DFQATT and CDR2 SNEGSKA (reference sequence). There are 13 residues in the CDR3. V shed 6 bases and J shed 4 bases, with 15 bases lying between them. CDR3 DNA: TGCAGTGCCCGGCCCGCTACCTTCTATGGCTACACCTTC. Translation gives CSARPATFYGYTF.

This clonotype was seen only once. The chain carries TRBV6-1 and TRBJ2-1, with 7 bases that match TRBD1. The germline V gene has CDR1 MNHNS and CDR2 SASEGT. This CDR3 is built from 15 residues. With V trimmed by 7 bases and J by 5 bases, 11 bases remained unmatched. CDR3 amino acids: CASIADRPSHNEQFF. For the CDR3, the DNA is TGTGCCAGCATTGCGGACAGGCCTAGCCACAATGAGCAGTTCTTC.

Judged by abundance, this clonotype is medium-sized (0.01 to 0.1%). The DNA of the CDR3 is TGCAGTGCTAGAGGGACTAGCGGGAGAGGGTACTACAATGAGCAGTTCTTC. This gives the protein CSARGTSGRGYYNEQFF. The chain couples TRBV20-1 to TRBJ2-1, with 13 bases aligning to TRBD2. V was clipped by 1 base and J by 3 bases; unmatched bases: 6. This CDR3 comprises 17 residues. Per the germline V gene, CDR1 is DFQATT and CDR2 is SNEGSKA (reference sequence).

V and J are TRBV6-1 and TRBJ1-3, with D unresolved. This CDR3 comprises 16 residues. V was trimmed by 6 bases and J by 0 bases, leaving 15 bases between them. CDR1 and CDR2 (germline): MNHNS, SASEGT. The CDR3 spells CASSLEHGISGNTIYF. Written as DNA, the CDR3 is TGTGCCAGCAGCCTAGAGCATGGAATCTCTGGAAACACCATATATTTT.

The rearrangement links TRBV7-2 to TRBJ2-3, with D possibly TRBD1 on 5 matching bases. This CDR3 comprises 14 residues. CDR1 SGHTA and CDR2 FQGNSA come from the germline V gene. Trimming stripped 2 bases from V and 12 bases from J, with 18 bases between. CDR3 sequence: CASSLLGQDSIQYF. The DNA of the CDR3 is TGTGCCAGCAGCTTATTAGGACAAGATTCAATACAGTATTTT.

CDR3 region: CASSTRTGVNYGYTF. CDR3 sequence (DNA): TGTGCCAGCAGTACCCGTACGGGAGTAAACTATGGCTACACCTTC. The chain carries TRBV6-2 or TRBV6-3 and TRBJ1-2; the D is unclear. Trimming shortened V by 5 bases and J by 2 bases, and 15 bases separated the two germline ends. Germline CDR1 and CDR2: MNHEY and SVGEGT. The CDR3 has 15 residues.

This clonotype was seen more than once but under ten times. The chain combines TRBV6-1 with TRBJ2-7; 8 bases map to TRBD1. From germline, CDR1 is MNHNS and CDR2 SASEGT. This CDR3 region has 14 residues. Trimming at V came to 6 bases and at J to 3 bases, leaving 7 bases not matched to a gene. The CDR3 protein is CASRPTGTGYEQYF. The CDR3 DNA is TGTGCCAGCAGGCCAACCGGGACAGGCTACGAGCAGTACTTC.

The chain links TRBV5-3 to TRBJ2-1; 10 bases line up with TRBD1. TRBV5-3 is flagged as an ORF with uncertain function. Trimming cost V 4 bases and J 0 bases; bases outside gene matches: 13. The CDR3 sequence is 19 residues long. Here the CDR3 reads CARSAETGGGGSSYNEQFF. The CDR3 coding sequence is TGTGCCAGAAGCGCGGAGACAGGGGGCGGTGGTAGCTCCTACAATGAGCAGTTCTTC.

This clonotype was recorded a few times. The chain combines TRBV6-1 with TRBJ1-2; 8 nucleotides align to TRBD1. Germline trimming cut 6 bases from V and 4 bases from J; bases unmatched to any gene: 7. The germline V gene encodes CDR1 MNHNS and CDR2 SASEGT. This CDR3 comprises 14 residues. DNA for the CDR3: TGTGCCAGCAGCCCGACAGGGGTAGGCTATGGCTACACCTTC. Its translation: CASSPTGVGYGYTF.

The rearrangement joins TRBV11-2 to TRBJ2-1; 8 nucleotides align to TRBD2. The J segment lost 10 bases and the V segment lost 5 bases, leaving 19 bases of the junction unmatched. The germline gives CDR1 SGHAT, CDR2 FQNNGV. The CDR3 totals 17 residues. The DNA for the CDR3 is TGTGCCAGCAGCGTTCTAGGGGAGGCGGGGGGATACGGGGAGCAGTTCTTC. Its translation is CASSVLGEAGGYGEQFF.

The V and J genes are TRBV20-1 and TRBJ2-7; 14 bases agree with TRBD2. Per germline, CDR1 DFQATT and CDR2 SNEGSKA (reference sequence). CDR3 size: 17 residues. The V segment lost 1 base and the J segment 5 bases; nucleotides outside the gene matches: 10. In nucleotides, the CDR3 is TGCAGTGCTAGAGTTCGGGGACTAGCGGGAGTATCTGACGAGCAGTACTTC. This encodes CSARVRGLAGVSDEQYF.

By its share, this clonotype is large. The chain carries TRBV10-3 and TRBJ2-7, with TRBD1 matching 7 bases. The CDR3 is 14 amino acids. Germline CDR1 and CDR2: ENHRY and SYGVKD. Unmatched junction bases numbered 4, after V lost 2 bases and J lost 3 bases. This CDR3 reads CAISEDRDLYEQYF. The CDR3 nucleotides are TGTGCCATCAGTGAGGACAGGGACCTCTACGAGCAGTACTTC.

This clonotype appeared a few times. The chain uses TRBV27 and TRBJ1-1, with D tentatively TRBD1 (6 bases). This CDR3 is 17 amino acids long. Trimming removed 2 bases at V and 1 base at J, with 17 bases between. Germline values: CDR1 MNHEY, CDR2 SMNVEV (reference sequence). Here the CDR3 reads CASSLLGQSSRNTEAFF. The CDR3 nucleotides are TGTGCCAGCAGTTTACTCGGACAGTCGAGTCGGAACACTGAAGCTTTCTTT.

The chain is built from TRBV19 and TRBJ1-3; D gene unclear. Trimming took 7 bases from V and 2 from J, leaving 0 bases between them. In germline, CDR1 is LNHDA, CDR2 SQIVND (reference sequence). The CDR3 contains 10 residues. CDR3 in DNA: TGTGCCAGTACTGGAAACACCATATATTTT. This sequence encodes CASTGNTIYF.

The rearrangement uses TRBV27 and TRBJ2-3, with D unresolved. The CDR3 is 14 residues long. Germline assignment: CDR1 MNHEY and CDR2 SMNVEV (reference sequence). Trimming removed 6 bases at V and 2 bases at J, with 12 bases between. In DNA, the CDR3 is TGTGCCAGCAGCCTAAGGGCACCCACAGATACGCAGTATTTT. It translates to CASSLRAPTDTQYF.

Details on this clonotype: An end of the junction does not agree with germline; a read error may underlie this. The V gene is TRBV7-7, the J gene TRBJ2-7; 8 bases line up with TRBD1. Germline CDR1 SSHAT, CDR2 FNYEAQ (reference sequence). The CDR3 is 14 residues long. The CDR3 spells CASSFGQGPYEQYF. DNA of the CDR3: TGTGCTAGCAGCTTTGGACAGGGACCCTACGAGCAGTACTTC. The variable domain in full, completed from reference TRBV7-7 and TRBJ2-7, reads GAGVSQSPRYKVTKRGQDVTLRCDPISSHATLYWYQQALGQGPEFLTYFNYEAQPDKSGLPSDRFSAERPEGSISTLTIQRTEQRDSAMYRCASSFGQGPYEQYFGPGTRLTVT.

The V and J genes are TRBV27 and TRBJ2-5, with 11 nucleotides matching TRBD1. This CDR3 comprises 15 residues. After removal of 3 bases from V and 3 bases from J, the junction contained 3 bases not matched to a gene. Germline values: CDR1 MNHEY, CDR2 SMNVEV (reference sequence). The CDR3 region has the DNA TGTGCCAGCAGTTTGCGGGACAGGGGGAAAGAGACCCAGTACTTC. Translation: CASSLRDRGKETQYF.

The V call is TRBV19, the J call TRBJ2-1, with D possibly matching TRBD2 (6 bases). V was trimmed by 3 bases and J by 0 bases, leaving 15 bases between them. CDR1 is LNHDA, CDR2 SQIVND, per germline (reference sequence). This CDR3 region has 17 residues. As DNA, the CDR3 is TGTGCCAGTAGTATTACGAGGGCGGGGCGCTCCTACAATGAGCAGTTCTTC. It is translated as CASSITRAGRSYNEQFF.

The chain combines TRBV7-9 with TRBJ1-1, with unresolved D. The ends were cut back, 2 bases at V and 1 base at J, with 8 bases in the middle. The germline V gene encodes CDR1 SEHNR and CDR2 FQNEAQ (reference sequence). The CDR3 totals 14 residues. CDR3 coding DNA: TGTGCCAGCAGCTTAAGGGCACCGAACACTGAAGCTTTCTTT. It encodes CASSLRAPNTEAFF.

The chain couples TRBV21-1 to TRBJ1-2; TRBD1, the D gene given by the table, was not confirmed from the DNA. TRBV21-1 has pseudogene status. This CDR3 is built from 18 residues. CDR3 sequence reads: CASSCLSGTGEFNYGYTF. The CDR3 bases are TGTGCCAGCAGCTGCCTGTCCGGGACAGGAGAATTTAACTATGGCTACACCTTC.

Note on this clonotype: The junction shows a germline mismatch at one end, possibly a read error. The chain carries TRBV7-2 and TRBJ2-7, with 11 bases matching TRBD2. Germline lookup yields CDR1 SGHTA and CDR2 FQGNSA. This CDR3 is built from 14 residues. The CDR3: CASSLAGGIHEQYF. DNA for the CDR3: TGTGCCAGCAGCCTAGCGGGAGGAATCCACGAGCAGTACTTC.

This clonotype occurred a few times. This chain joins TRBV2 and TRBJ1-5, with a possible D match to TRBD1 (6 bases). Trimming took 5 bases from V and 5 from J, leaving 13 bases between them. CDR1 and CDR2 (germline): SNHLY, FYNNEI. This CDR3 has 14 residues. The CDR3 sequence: CASSQGQIDQPQHF. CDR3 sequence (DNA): TGTGCCAGCAGTCAAGGACAGATAGATCAGCCCCAGCATTTT.

The CDR3 DNA sequence: TGTGCCAGCAGCAGGGGAGCGGAGAGCTCCTACAATGAGCAGTTCTTC. Its translation is CASSRGAESSYNEQFF. J is TRBJ2-1 and V is TRBV5-5, with D perhaps being TRBD1 or TRBD2 (5 bases each). Trimming took off 4 bases at V and 0 bases at J, with 14 bases between the two ends. Looked up from germline, CDR1 is SGHKS and CDR2 is YYEKEE (reference sequence). This CDR3 is 16 amino acids long. The full variable domain, with the rest looked up from reference TRBV5-5 and TRBJ2-1, is DAGVTQSPTHLIKTRGQQVTLRCSPISGHKSVSWYQQVLGQGPQFIFQYYEKEERGRGNFPDRFSARQFPNYSSELNVNALLLGDSALYLCASSRGAESSYNEQFFGPGTRLTVL.

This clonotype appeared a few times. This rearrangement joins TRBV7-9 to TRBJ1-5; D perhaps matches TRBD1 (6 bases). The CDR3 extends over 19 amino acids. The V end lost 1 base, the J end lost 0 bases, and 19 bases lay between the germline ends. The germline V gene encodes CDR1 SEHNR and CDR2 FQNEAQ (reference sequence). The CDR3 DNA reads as TGTGCCAGCAGCTTAGACTGGGGGCAGCCCGTCCCTAGCAATCAGCCCCAGCATTTT. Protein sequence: CASSLDWGQPVPSNQPQHF. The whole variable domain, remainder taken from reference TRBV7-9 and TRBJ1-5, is DTGVSQNPRHKITKRGQNVTFRCDPISEHNRLYWYRQTLGQGPEFLTYFQNEAQLEKSRLLSDRFSAERPKGSFSTLEIQRTEQGDSAMYLCASSLDWGQPVPSNQPQHFGDGTRLSIL.

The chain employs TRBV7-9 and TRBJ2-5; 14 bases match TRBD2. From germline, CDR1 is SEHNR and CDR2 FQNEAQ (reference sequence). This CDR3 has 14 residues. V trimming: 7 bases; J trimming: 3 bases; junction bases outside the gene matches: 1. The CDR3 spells CASTTSGGEETQYF. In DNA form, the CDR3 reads TGTGCCAGCACGACTAGCGGGGGGGAAGAGACCCAGTACTTC. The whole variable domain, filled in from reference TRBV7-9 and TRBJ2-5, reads DTGVSQNPRHKITKRGQNVTFRCDPISEHNRLYWYRQTLGQGPEFLTYFQNEAQLEKSRLLSDRFSAERPKGSFSTLEIQRTEQGDSAMYLCASTTSGGEETQYFGPGTRLLVL.

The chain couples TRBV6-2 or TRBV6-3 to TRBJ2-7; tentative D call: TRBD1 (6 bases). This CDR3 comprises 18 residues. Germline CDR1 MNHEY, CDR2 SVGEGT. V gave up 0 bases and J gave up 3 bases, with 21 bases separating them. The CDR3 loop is CASSYSNPTGLRIYEQYF. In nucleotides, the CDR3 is TGTGCCAGCAGTTACTCGAATCCGACAGGCCTTAGGATCTACGAGCAGTACTTC.

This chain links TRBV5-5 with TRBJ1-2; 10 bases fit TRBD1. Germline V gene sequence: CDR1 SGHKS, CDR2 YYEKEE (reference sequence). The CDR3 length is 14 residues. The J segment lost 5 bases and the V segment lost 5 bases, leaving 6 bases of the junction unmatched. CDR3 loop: CASSPDRGDYGYTF. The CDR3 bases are TGTGCCAGCAGTCCGGACAGGGGGGATTATGGCTACACCTTC.